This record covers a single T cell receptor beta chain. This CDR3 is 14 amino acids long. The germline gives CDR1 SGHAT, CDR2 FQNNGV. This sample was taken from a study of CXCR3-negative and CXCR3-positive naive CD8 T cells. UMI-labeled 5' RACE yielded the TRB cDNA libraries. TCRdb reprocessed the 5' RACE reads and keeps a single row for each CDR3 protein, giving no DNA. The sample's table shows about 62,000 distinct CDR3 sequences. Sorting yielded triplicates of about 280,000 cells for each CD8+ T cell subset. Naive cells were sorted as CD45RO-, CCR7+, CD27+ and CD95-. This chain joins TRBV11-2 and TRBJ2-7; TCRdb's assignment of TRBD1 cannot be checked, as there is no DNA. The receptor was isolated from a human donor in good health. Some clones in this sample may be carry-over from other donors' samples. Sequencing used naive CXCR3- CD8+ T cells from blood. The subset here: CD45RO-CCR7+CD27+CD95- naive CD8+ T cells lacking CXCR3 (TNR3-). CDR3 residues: CASSQRTDSYEQYF. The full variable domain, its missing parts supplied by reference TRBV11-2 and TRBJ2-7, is EAGVAQSPRYKIIEKRQSVAFWCNPISGHATLYWYQQILGQGPKLLIQFQNNGVVDDSQLPKDRFSAERLKGVDSTLKIQPAKLEDSAVYLCASSQRTDSYEQYFGPGTRLTVT.